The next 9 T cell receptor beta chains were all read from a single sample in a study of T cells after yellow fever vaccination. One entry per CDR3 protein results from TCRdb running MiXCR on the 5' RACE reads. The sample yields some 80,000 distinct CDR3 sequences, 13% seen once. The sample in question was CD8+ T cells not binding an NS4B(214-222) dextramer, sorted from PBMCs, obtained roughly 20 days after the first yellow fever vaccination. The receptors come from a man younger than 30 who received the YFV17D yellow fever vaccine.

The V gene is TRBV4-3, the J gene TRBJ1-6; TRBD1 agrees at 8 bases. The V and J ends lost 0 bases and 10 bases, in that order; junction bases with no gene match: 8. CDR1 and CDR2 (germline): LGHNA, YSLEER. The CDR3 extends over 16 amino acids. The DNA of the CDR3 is TGCGCCAGCAGCCAAGATCGGGGACAGGTATTCTCACCCCTCCACTTT. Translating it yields CASSQDRGQVFSPLHF.

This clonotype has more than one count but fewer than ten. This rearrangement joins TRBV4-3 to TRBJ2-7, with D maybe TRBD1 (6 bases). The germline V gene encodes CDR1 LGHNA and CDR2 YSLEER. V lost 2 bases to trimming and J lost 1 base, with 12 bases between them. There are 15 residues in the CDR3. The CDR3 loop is CASSQYRDTSYEQYF. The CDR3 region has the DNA TGCGCCAGCAGCCAATACCGGGACACTTCCTACGAGCAGTACTTC.

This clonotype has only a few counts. The CDR3 DNA follows: TGTGCCAGCAGCTTACAGAACACAGATACGCAGTATTTT. It is translated as CASSLQNTDTQYF. The rearrangement uses TRBV7-9 and TRBJ2-3; D call uncertain. Looked up from germline, CDR1 is SEHNR and CDR2 is FQNEAQ (reference sequence). The CDR3 has 13 residues. The ends were cut back, 2 bases at V and 2 bases at J, with 5 bases in the middle.

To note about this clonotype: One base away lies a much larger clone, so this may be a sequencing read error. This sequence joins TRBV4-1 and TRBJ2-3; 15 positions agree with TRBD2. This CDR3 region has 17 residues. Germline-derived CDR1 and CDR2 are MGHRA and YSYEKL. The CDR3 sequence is CATSPGLAGGPMDTQYF. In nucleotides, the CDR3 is TGCGCCACCAGCCCTGGACTAGCGGGGGGGCCGATGGATACGCAGTATTTT.

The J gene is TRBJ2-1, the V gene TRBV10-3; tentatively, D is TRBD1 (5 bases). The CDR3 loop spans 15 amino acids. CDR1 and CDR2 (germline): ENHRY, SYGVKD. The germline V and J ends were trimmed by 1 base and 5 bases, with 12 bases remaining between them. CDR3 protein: CAISELGAPNNEQFF. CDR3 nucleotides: TGTGCCATCAGTGAGTTAGGGGCACCTAACAATGAGCAGTTCTTC.

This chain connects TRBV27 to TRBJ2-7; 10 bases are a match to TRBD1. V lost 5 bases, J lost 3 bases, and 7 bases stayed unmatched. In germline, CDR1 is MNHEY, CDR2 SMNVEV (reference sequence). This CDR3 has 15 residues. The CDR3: CASSLRGTGDYEQYF. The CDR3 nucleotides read TGTGCCAGCAGTCTTCGGGGGACAGGGGACTACGAGCAGTACTTC.

CDR3 sequence: CASSKGEKLFF. The CDR3 DNA reads TGCGCCAGCAGCAAGGGTGAAAAACTGTTTTTT. V usage is TRBV4-1 and J usage is TRBJ1-4; no clear D. Germline V gene sequence: CDR1 MGHRA, CDR2 YSYEKL. The CDR3 runs 11 residues. The V end lost 5 bases, the J end lost 7 bases, and 5 bases lay between the germline ends.

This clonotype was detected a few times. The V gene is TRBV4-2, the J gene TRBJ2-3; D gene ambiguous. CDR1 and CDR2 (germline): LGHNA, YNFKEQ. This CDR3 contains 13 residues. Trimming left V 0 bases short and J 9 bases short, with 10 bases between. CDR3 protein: CASSQDSSGTQYF. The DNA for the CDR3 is TGTGCCAGCAGCCAAGACAGTAGTGGGACGCAGTATTTT.

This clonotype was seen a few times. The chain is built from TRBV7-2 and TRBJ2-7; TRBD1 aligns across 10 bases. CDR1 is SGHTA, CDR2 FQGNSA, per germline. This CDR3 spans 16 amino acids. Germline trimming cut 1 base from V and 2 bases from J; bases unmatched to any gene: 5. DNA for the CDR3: TGTGCCAGCAGCTTAGTTCCCGGGACAGGGGCCTACGAGCAGTACTTC. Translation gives CASSLVPGTGAYEQYF.